This T cell receptor beta chain is drawn from a study of OX40 agonist ivuxolimab in advanced cancers. Overall study context: In three patients, partial responses were observed, one with hepatocellular carcinoma and two with cutaneous melanoma.

V dropped 4 bases and J dropped 1 base, with 14 bases sitting between them. CDR3 length equals 15 residues. Germline values: CDR1 SSHAT, CDR2 FNYEAQ (reference sequence). Study-wide results and caveats: Compared with CD4+, CD8+ T cells on average had more expanded clones.

To note about this clone: The target antigen is unknown.

Clones were read by immunoSEQ multiplex PCR, and TCRdb kept only the in-frame ones, dropping some. The data hold 65,000 to 80,000 clones, with approximately 90% observed a single time. The gene calls are TRBV7-7 and TRBJ2-7; D call uncertain. The TCR comes from an adult with an advanced solid tumor such as melanoma, head and neck, liver or kidney cancer. The sequencing here drew on CD4+ or CD8+ T cells sorted from blood, taken in a trial of the OX40 agonist ivuxolimab. The CDR3 protein is CASSSGVDRSYEQYF. The CDR3 nucleotides are TGTGCCAGCAGCTCTGGCGTGGATAGGTCCTACGAGCAGTACTTC.